Sequencing of this T cell receptor beta chain was carried out in a study of blood T cell repertoires in COVID-19. Study context: Acute and convalescent COVID-19 samples came from the United States, Italy and Spain. Sample material is recorded as cDNA or gDNA derived from T cells, B-cell-depleted T cells, or PBMCs.

Unmatched junction bases numbered 4, after V lost 3 bases and J lost 1 base. In germline, CDR1 is SGHRS, CDR2 YFSETQ. There are 15 residues in the CDR3. Original processing methods: Nucleated cell number was recorded as an estimate derived from reference gene primer amplification. TCRdb's table, derived via immunoSEQ multiplex PCR, lists solely in-frame clones and lacks some. D and trimming come from the DNA, and the V and J calls and clone size come from that table. The table lists 470,000 or so clones, roughly 90% of them singletons. The sequence came from a woman in her 30s with acute or convalescent COVID-19. The rearrangement joins TRBV5-1 to TRBJ2-7; 10 bases map to TRBD2. Sequenced sample: peripheral blood. The CDR3 DNA is TGCGCCAGCAGCTCTCTAGCGGGGGCATCCTACGAGCAGTACTTC. Protein product: CASSSLAGASYEQYF.